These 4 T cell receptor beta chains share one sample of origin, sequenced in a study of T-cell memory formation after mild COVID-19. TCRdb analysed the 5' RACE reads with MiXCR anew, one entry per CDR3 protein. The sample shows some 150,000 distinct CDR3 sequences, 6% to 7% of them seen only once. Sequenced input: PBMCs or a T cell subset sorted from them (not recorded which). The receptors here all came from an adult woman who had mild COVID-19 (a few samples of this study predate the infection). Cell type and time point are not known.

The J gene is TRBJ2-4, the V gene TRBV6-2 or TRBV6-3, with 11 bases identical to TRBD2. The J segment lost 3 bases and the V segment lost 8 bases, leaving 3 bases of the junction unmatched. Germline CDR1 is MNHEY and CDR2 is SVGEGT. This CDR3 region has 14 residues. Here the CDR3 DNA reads TGTGCCAGCGGGACTAGCGGAGGCAAAAACATTCAGTACTTC. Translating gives CASGTSGGKNIQYF.

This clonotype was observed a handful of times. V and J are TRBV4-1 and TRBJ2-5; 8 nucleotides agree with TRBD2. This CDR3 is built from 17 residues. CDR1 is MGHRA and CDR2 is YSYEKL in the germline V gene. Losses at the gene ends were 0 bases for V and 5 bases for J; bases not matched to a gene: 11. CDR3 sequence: CASSQDTSGSKRETQYF. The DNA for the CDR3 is TGCGCCAGCAGCCAAGATACTAGCGGATCGAAGAGGGAGACCCAGTACTTC.

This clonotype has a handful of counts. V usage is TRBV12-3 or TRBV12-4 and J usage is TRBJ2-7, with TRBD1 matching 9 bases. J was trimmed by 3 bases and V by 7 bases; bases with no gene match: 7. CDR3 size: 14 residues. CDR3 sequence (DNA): TGTGCCAGCACCCCGGGACAGGGCGTCTACGAGCAGTACTTC. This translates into CASTPGQGVYEQYF.

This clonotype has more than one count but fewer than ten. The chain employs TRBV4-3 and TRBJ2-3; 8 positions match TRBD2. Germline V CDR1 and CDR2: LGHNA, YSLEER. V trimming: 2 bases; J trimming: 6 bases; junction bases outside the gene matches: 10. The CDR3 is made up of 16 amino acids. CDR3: CASSQQPGLGLDTQYF. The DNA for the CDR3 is TGCGCCAGCAGCCAACAACCGGGACTAGGTTTGGATACGCAGTATTTT.